The 27 T cell receptor beta chains below all came from one sample that was sequenced in a study of T cells in Graves' hyperthyroidism and ophthalmopathy. Regions amplified from RNA transcripts were the TCR beta CDR3 regions. The HTBI primer set served for first-round RT-PCR of the TCR CDR3. One entry per CDR3 protein, called by TCRdb with MiXCR from the multiplex PCR reads. The sample shows tens of thousands of distinct CDR3 sequences, around half of them seen only once. The sequencing sample was made of blood. Receptors originate from a woman in her fifties or sixties with Graves' hyperthyroidism that later progressed to Graves' ophthalmopathy.

Notes on this clonotype: At one end the junction does not follow the germline gene, possibly because of a read error. The CDR3: CASSLRAGKDYEHF. CDR3 coding DNA: TGTGCTAGCAGCCTGCGGGCGGGGAAAGATTACGAGCATTTT. The chain couples TRBV7-7 to TRBJ1-5; D call uncertain. CDR1 and CDR2 (germline): SSHAT, FNYEAQ (reference sequence). The length of the CDR3 is 14 residues.

This chain connects TRBV2 to TRBJ2-7; TRBD1 might be the D (6 bases). With 5 bases removed from V and 4 bases from J, the gap between germline ends came to 15 bases. Germline CDR1 is SNHLY and CDR2 is FYNNEI. The length of the CDR3 is 14 residues. The DNA for the CDR3 is TGTGCCAGCAGTAAACAGGGTATTGGGTACGAGCAGTACTTC. It specifies CASSKQGIGYEQYF.

This clonotype was recorded many times. The rearrangement joins TRBV18 to TRBJ2-7; D is uncertain. Germline V CDR1 and CDR2: KGHSH, LQKENI. CDR3 length equals 13 residues. Trimming removed 0 bases from V and 2 bases from J, with 5 bases in between. The CDR3 nucleotides read TGTGCCAGCTCACCACCTGGTACCTACGAGCAGTACTTC. Its translation is CASSPPGTYEQYF.

This clonotype was detected many times. The V and J genes are TRBV11-3 and TRBJ2-3; 10 positions match TRBD1. The germline gives CDR1 SGHNT, CDR2 YENEEA. The CDR3 is made up of 16 amino acids. V dropped 5 bases and J dropped 3; count of bases not matched to a gene: 8. The DNA of the CDR3 is TGTGCCAGCAGCGGGCGCGGGACAGGGGTGACAGATACGCAGTATTTT. This sequence encodes CASSGRGTGVTDTQYF.

By share, this clonotype counts as medium-sized. The chain uses TRBV7-9 and TRBJ1-6, with 9 bases identical to TRBD1. Germline CDR1 is SEHNR and CDR2 is FQNEAQ (reference sequence). The CDR3 is 14 amino acids. V lost 5 bases and J lost 6; bases outside the gene matches: 2. CDR3 in DNA: TGTGCCAGCAGCCCGGACAGGGGTAATTCACCCCTCCACTTT. It is translated as CASSPDRGNSPLHF.

The chain is built from TRBV7-2 and TRBJ1-1, with D possibly TRBD1 on 5 matching bases. The CDR3 contains 15 residues. CDR1 and CDR2 (germline): SGHTA, FQGNSA. Trimming pared 3 bases from V and 1 base from J, leaving 12 bases between. DNA for the CDR3: TGTGCCAGCAGCTTTGAGATCCAGGGGAACACTGAAGCTTTCTTT. Residues: CASSFEIQGNTEAFF.

In this sample, this clonotype turned up many times. The V and J genes are TRBV11-3 and TRBJ2-3; 9 bases are shared with TRBD2. This CDR3 comprises 15 residues. Trimming cost V 2 bases and J 1 base; bases outside gene matches: 1. The germline V gene has CDR1 SGHNT and CDR2 YENEEA. The CDR3 nucleotides are TGTGCCAGCAGCTTACAGCGGGAGGGCACAGATACGCAGTATTTT. This encodes CASSLQREGTDTQYF. The full variable domain, completed using reference TRBV11-3 and TRBJ2-3, is EAGVVQSPRYKIIEKKQPVAFWCNPISGHNTLYWYLQNLGQGPELLIRYENEEAVDDSQLPKDRFSAERLKGVDSTLKIQPAELGDSAVYLCASSLQREGTDTQYFGPGTRLTVL.

CDR3 protein: CAIDKGQNYEQYF. In DNA form, the CDR3 reads TGTGCCATCGATAAGGGACAGAACTACGAGCAGTACTTC. The chain combines TRBV10-3 with TRBJ2-7; 7 bases line up with TRBD1. The germline gives CDR1 ENHRY, CDR2 SYGVKD. This CDR3 is built from 13 residues. Trimming took 8 bases from V and 3 from J; bases not matched to a gene: 7.

By frequency in the sample, this clonotype is medium-sized. The V and J genes are TRBV20-1 and TRBJ2-3; D is undetermined. V lost 1 base and J lost 5, with 7 bases in between. The CDR3 runs 12 residues. Germline assignment: CDR1 DFQATT and CDR2 SNEGSKA (reference sequence). The CDR3 nucleotides read TGCAGTGCTAGAGGGTCCGGAGATACGCAGTATTTT. Its translation is CSARGSGDTQYF.

This clonotype was seen once. The conserved phenylalanine or tryptophan is not found at the CDR3 terminus, so this likely reflects a read error. The chain has TRBV5-4 and TRBJ1-4; D is unclear. The V end was cut by 2 bases, the J end by 7 bases, with 9 bases between. Germline CDR1 is SGHNT and CDR2 is YYREEE (reference sequence). The CDR3 sequence is 13 residues long. CDR3 amino acids: CASSFESREKLFL. The CDR3 DNA is TGTGCCAGCAGCTTTGAGTCCCGTGAAAAACTGTTTCTT.

This clonotype was observed a handful of times. The rearrangement links TRBV24-1 to TRBJ2-3; the match to TRBD1 covers 7 bases. Per the germline V gene, CDR1 is KGHDR and CDR2 is SFDVKD. The CDR3 is made up of 13 amino acids. Germline trimming cut 9 bases from V and 0 bases from J; bases unmatched to any gene: 2. DNA for the CDR3: TGTGCCACCCAGGACAGGAGCACAGATACGCAGTATTTT. Encoded protein: CATQDRSTDTQYF.

The CDR3 sequence: CASSPEPNSYEQYF. The CDR3 DNA follows: TGTGCCAGCTCACCAGAGCCCAATTCCTACGAGCAGTACTTC. The V and J genes are TRBV18 and TRBJ2-7; D is uncertain. CDR1 and CDR2 (germline): KGHSH, LQKENI. The CDR3 sequence is 14 residues long. V lost 2 bases and J lost 1, with 9 bases in between.

This clonotype showed up many times. The chain couples TRBV5-1 to TRBJ1-5, with D maybe TRBD1 (6 bases). CDR3 length equals 15 residues. CDR1 and CDR2 from the germline V gene are SGHRS and YFSETQ. Trimming took 0 bases from V and 4 from J, leaving 11 bases between them. The CDR3 bases are TGCGCCAGCAGCTTGGGAGACAGGAGAAATCAGCCCCAGCATTTT. It codes for CASSLGDRRNQPQHF.

This clonotype was recorded a few times. The chain couples TRBV24-1 to TRBJ2-7, with 8 bases fitting TRBD1. V was pared by 4 bases and J by 3 bases, with 13 bases of the junction left unmatched. CDR1 and CDR2 from the germline V gene are KGHDR and SFDVKD. CDR3 length: 17 residues. The CDR3 coding sequence is TGTGCCACCAGTGACCCCACCTTCGGGACAGGACACTACGAGCAGTACTTC. It encodes CATSDPTFGTGHYEQYF.

This clonotype has a handful of counts. Likely a read error: the CDR3 ends without its conserved phenylalanine or tryptophan. V gene TRBV6-1 combines with J gene TRBJ1-1; 8 bases line up with TRBD1. This CDR3 is built from 16 residues. Per the germline V gene, CDR1 is MNHNS and CDR2 is SASEGT. V shed 2 bases and J 6 bases; nucleotides not matched to a gene: 11. The CDR3 DNA is TGTGCCAGCAGTGAACCTGGACAGGGTTGGAGCGCTGAAGCTTTCCTT. Translated: CASSEPGQGWSAEAFL.

On this clonotype itself: One junction end disagrees with the germline gene, perhaps due to a read error. The chain is built from TRBV6-5 and TRBJ1-1; D is ambiguous. Germline CDR1 and CDR2: MNHEY and SVGAGI. This CDR3 spans 17 amino acids. CDR3: CASSYTPGRTMNTDAFF. The CDR3 nucleotides read TGTGCCAGCAGTTACACGCCAGGACGAACCATGAACACTGACGCTTTCTTT.

This clonotype appeared once. This chain uses TRBV11-3 with TRBJ2-1; 16 nucleotides line up with TRBD2. J lost 6 bases, V lost 5 bases, and 4 bases had no gene match. The germline gives CDR1 SGHNT, CDR2 YENEEA. This CDR3 has 16 residues. CDR3 nucleotides: TGTGCCAGCAGCACGGGACTAGCGGGAGGGGGCAATGAGCAGTTCTTC. Its protein is CASSTGLAGGGNEQFF.

The rearrangement joins TRBV6-9 to TRBJ1-1, with TRBD1 as a possible D gene (5 bases). Deletions cut 5 bases from V and 2 bases from J, with 9 bases between. This CDR3 spans 13 amino acids. Germline-derived CDR1 and CDR2 are MNHGY and SVAAGI. The CDR3 DNA is TGTGCCAGCAGTCATACAGGTAACACTGAAGCTTTCTTT. It translates to CASSHTGNTEAFF.

This clonotype was observed at least ten times. CDR3 sequence (DNA): TGTGCCAGTAGTAGAACTAGCGGGGGAATACAAGAGACCCAGTACTTC. Protein: CASSRTSGGIQETQYF. The rearrangement links TRBV19 to TRBJ2-5; 11 nucleotides match TRBD2. The junction had 6 bases not matched to a gene; V was cut back by 4 bases and J by 2 bases. There are 16 residues in the CDR3. Germline V CDR1 and CDR2: LNHDA, SQIVND (reference sequence).

This clonotype has a count of ten or more. The chain is built from TRBV12-3 or TRBV12-4 and TRBJ1-1, with D uncertain. V was cut by 3 bases and J by 1 base, with 6 bases left in between. The CDR3 totals 13 residues. The CDR3 protein is CASSFRQNTEAFF. The CDR3 DNA reads TGTGCCAGCAGTTTTAGACAGAACACTGAAGCTTTCTTT.

The rearrangement links TRBV24-1 to TRBJ2-1; 16 nucleotides match TRBD2. Germline-derived CDR1 and CDR2 are KGHDR and SFDVKD. After removal of 7 bases from V and 2 bases from J, the junction contained 10 bases not matched to a gene. This CDR3 spans 19 amino acids. The CDR3 nucleotides read TGTGCCACCAGGGGGGAGGGACTAGCGGGAGGGCAAACCTACAATGAGCAGTTCTTC. Amino acid sequence: CATRGEGLAGGQTYNEQFF.

V and J are TRBV25-1 and TRBJ2-7; possibly TRBD2 for D (5 bases). Germline CDR1 is MGHDK and CDR2 is SYGVNS. The CDR3 length is 14 residues. V dropped 3 bases and J dropped 5 bases, with 14 bases sitting between them. The CDR3 reads CASSDLSVRNEQYF. CDR3 nucleotide sequence: TGTGCCAGCAGTGATCTTAGCGTCCGGAACGAGCAGTACTTC.

About this clonotype itself: The conserved closing phenylalanine or tryptophan is absent in this CDR3, likely reflecting a read error. The limits of the CDR3 on the DNA are not certain, so only TCRdb's listed CDR3 is given. The chain combines TRBV7-9 with TRBJ2-7. The CDR3 spans 12 amino acids, including both terminal residues. Germline values: CDR1 SEHNR, CDR2 FQNEAQ (reference sequence). This CDR3 reads CASSSARYEKYL.

The chain has TRBV24-1 and TRBJ2-7; 7 bases agree with TRBD2. The CDR3 loop spans 15 amino acids. Germline assignment: CDR1 KGHDR and CDR2 SFDVKD. Trimming at V came to 2 bases and at J to 3 bases, leaving 6 bases not matched to a gene. The CDR3 reads CATSDSASGIYEQYF. The CDR3 DNA follows: TGTGCCACCAGTGATTCGGCTAGCGGCATCTACGAGCAGTACTTC.

This sequence joins TRBV6-5 and TRBJ2-1; 8 bases are shared with TRBD1. The V and J ends lost 6 bases and 7 bases, in that order; junction bases with no gene match: 5. Germline CDR1 and CDR2: MNHEY and SVGAGI. The CDR3 is 13 amino acids. The CDR3 nucleotides read TGTGCCAGCAGCACGAACAGGGGGAATGAGCAGTTCTTC. It encodes CASSTNRGNEQFF.

CDR3 sequence (DNA): TGTGCCAGCCAATCCCCGGGGTTCGGCTACACCTTC. Residues: CASQSPGFGYTF. The chain uses TRBV7-9 and TRBJ1-2; D gene unclear. The ends were cut back, 8 bases at V and 8 bases at J, with 15 bases in the middle. CDR1 SEHNR and CDR2 FQNEAQ come from the germline V gene (reference sequence). This CDR3 is built from 12 residues.

This clonotype is medium-sized (0.01 to 0.1%). The V and J genes are TRBV20-1 and TRBJ1-2, with D possibly matching TRBD1 (6 bases). There are 14 residues in the CDR3. Germline V gene lookup returns CDR1 DFQATT and CDR2 SNEGSKA (reference sequence). V was pared by 2 bases and J by 2 bases, with 12 bases between. The CDR3 region has the DNA TGCAGTGCTAGACACAGGGTGAGGAACTATGGCTACACCTTC. Its protein is CSARHRVRNYGYTF.